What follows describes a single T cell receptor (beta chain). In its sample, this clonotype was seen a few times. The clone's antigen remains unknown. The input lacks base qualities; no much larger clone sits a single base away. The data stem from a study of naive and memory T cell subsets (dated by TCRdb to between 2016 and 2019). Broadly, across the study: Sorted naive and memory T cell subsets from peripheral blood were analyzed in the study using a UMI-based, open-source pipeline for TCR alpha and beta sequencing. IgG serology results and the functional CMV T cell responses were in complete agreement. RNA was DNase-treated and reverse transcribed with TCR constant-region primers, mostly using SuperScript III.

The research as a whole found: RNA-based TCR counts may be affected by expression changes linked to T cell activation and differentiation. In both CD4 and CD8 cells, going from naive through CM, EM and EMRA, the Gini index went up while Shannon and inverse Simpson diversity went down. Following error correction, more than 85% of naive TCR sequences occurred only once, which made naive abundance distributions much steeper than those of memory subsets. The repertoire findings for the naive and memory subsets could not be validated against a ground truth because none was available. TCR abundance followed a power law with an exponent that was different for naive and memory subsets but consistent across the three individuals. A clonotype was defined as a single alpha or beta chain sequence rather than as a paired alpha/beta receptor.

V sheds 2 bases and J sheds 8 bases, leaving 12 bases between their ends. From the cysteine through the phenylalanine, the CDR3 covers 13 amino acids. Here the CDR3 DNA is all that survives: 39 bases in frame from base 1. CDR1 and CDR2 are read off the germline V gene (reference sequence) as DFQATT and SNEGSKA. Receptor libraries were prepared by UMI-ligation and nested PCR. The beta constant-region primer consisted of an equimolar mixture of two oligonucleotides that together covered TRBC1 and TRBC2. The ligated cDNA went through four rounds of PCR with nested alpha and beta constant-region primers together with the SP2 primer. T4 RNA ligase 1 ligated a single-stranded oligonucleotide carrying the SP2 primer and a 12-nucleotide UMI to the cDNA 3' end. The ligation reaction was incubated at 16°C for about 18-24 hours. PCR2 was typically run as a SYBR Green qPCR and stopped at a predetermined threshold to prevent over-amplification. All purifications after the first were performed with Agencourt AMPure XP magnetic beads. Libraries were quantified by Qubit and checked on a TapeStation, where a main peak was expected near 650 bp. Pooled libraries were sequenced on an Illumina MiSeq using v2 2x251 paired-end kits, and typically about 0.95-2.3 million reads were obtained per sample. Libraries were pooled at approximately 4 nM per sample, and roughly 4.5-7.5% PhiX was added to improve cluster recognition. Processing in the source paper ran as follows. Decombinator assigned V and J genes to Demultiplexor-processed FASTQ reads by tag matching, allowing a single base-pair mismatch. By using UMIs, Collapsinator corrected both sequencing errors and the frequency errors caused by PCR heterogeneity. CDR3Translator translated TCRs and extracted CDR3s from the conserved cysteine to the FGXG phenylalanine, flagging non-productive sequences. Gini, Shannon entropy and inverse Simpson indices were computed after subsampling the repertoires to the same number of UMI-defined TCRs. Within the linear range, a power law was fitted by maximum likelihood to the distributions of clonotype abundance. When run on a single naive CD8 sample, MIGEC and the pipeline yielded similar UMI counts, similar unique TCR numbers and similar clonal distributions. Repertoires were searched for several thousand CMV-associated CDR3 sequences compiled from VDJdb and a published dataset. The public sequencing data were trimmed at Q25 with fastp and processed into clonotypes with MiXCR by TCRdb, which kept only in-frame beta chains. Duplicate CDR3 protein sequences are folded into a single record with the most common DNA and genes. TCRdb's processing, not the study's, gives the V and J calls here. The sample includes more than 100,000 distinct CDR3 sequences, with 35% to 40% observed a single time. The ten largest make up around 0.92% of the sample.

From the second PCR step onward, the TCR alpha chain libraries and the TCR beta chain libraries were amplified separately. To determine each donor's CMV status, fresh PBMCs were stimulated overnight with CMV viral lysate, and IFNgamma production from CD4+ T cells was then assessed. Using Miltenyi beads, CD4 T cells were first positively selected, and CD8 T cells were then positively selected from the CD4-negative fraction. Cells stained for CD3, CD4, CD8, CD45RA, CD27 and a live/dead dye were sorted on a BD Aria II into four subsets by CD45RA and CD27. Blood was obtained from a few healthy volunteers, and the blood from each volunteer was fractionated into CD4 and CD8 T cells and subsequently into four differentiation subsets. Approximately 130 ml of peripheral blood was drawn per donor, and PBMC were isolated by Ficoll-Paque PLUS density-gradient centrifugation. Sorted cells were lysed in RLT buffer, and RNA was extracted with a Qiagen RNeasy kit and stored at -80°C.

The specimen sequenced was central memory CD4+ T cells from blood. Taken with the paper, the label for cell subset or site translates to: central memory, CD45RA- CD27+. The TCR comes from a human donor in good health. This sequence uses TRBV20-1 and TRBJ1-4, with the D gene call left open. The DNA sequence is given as TGCAGTGCTAGACGGCCTATTTGGGAAAAACTGTTTTTT. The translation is CSARRPIWEKLFF.